Shown below are 5 T cell receptor beta chains from a single sample sequenced in a study of blood T cell repertoires in COVID-19. Libraries were prepared by immunoSEQ multiplex PCR; TCRdb keeps only in-frame clonotypes and omits some of them. The sample holds approximately 210,000 clones, 86% seen once. The sequencing sample was made of peripheral blood. The receptors shown here come from a man over 45 with COVID-19, enrolled during active disease.

The chain employs TRBV10-3 and TRBJ2-7; 9 nucleotides match TRBD1. V shed 10 bases, J shed 3 bases, and the junction held 10 bases outside the gene matches. The CDR3 extends over 14 amino acids. Looked up from germline, CDR1 is ENHRY and CDR2 is SYGVKD. CDR3 coding DNA: TGTGCCAGTCGGGGGACAGGGCCCCACTACGAGCAGTACTTC. This sequence encodes CASRGTGPHYEQYF.

The rearrangement uses TRBV29-1 and TRBJ1-1, with 7 bases aligning to TRBD1. Germline CDR1 reads SQVTM; CDR2 reads ANQGSEA. Losses at the gene ends were 5 bases for V and 1 base for J; bases not matched to a gene: 7. The CDR3 consists of 14 residues. CDR3 region: CSVLDRVKNTEAFF. In DNA, the CDR3 is TGCAGCGTTCTAGACAGGGTCAAGAACACTGAAGCTTTCTTT.

The chain couples TRBV19 to TRBJ2-7; 9 nucleotides line up with TRBD1. Trimming cost V 4 bases and J 6 bases; bases outside gene matches: 10. The CDR3 length is 15 residues. The germline V gene has CDR1 LNHDA and CDR2 SQIVND (reference sequence). The CDR3 nucleotides are TGTGCCAGTAGTACTAGGACAGGGGCTACGGGCGAGCAGTACTTC. Its translation is CASSTRTGATGEQYF.

The chain recombines TRBV19 with TRBJ2-7; 7 positions match TRBD1. V shed 3 bases, J shed 1 base, and the junction held 6 bases outside the gene matches. Germline values: CDR1 LNHDA, CDR2 SQIVND (reference sequence). The CDR3 runs to 15 residues. The CDR3 reads CASSIEDRQSYEQYF. The CDR3 DNA is TGTGCCAGTAGTATTGAGGACAGGCAATCCTACGAGCAGTACTTC.

J is TRBJ2-1 and V is TRBV6-5; TRBD1 matches at 8 bases. Germline V gives CDR1 MNHEY, CDR2 SVGAGI. Losses at the gene ends were 2 bases for V and 9 bases for J; bases not matched to a gene: 6. This CDR3 region has 14 residues. CDR3 sequence: CASSYTRGQSEQFF. CDR3 sequence (DNA): TGTGCCAGCAGTTACACCAGGGGGCAAAGTGAGCAGTTCTTC.